This is a list of T cell receptor beta chains from one sample in a study of blood T cell repertoires in COVID-19. Sequencing used immunoSEQ multiplex PCR; TCRdb keeps in-frame clones, though not all of them. The sample includes roughly 250,000 clones, roughly 87% seen only once; the top ten take 7.2%. Specimen: peripheral blood. The receptor source for this set is a man in his sixties who had recovered from COVID-19. CDR3s include the opening cysteine and the closing phenylalanine or tryptophan. The D gene is left open where the match is weak. The size entry is marked missing in some rows and otherwise reads once, few, many or a size class.

length	V	J	D	size	DNA	CDR3
16	TRBV10-3	TRBJ2-3	-	-	TGTGCCATCAGCCACAGGGAGTCTATTGGGACAGATACGCAGTATTTT	CAISHRESIGTDTQYF
15	TRBV6-5	TRBJ1-3	TRBD1	many	TGTGCCAGCAGTTTGGACAGGGGGACTGGAAACACCATATATTTT	CASSLDRGTGNTIYF
13	TRBV19	TRBJ1-1	-	-	TGTGCCAGTAGTATAGGAGGGAACACTGAAGCTTTCTTT	CASSIGGNTEAFF
14	TRBV10-3	TRBJ1-2	-	-	TGTGCCATCAGTGAGTCGGCCAGGGCCTATGGCTACACCTTC	CAISESARAYGYTF
13	TRBV5-4	TRBJ2-3	-	-	TGTGCCAGCAGCTCAGGGGGGTTCGATACGCAGTATTTT	CASSSGGFDTQYF
14	TRBV6-5	TRBJ1-1	TRBD1	-	TGTGCCAGCAGTTCCCGGACAGGCACCTCTGGAGCTTTCTTT	CASSSRTGTSGAFF
14	TRBV6-1	TRBJ1-2	TRBD1	-	TGTGCCAGCAGTGAAGAGGGACAGGCGGTAGGCTACACCTTC	CASSEEGQAVGYTF
14	TRBV5-1	TRBJ1-6	-	-	TGCGCCAGCAGCTTAGGGGCAGCGAATTCACCCCTCCACTTT	CASSLGAANSPLHF
16	TRBV7-2	TRBJ2-4	-	-	TGTGCCAGCACCAAGTCAGTTGGGGCTGAGAGAAACATTCAGTACTTC	CASTKSVGAERNIQYF
15	TRBV27	TRBJ1-2	-	-	TGTGCCAGCAGTCCCGGGAGACAGTGGGTCTCGGGCTACACCTTC	CASSPGRQWVSGYTF
16	TRBV15	TRBJ2-3	TRBD1	-	TGTGCCACCAGCAGAAGGGACAGGGGGCTGGCAGATACGCAGTATTTT	CATSRRDRGLADTQYF
14	TRBV6-5	TRBJ1-5	TRBD1	once	TGTGCCAGCAGTTACGGGACAGGGAATCAGCCCCAGCATTTT	CASSYGTGNQPQHF
16	TRBV7-8	TRBJ1-2	TRBD1	-	TGTGCCAGCAGCCGAGCCGGGACAGGGGATAACTATGGCTACACCTTC	CASSRAGTGDNYGYTF
13	TRBV18	TRBJ2-5	-	once	TGTGCCAGCTCACCCAGACAGGAAGAGACCCAGTACTTC	CASSPRQEETQYF
14	TRBV5-1	TRBJ1-2	-	-	TGCGCCAGCAGCCTACAGGAAACTAACTATGGCTACACCTTC	CASSLQETNYGYTF
12	TRBV19	TRBJ1-2	TRBD1	-	TGTGCCAGCATCGACAGGGGATATGGCTACACCTTC	CASIDRGYGYTF
18	TRBV7-9	TRBJ1-5	-	-	TGTGCCAGCAGCTTAACAGGACCACCCCTGGATAGCAATCAGCCCCAGCATTTT	CASSLTGPPLDSNQPQHF
15	TRBV7-2	TRBJ2-1	TRBD2	-	TGTGCCAGCAGCTGGGGGGGTCGACTAGCGGATGAGCAGTTCTTC	CASSWGGRLADEQFF
14	TRBV7-2	TRBJ2-3	TRBD1	-	TGTGCCAGCAGCTACGGACAGGGCACAGATACGCAGTATTTT	CASSYGQGTDTQYF
15	TRBV2	TRBJ2-3	TRBD1	-	TGTGCCAGCAGTGTCGGGACAGCTAGCACAGATACGCAGTATTTT	CASSVGTASTDTQYF
16	TRBV30	TRBJ1-1	TRBD1	once	TGTGCCTGGGGGACGGGGACAGGGGGCGCCGGCACTGAAGCTTTCTTT	CAWGTGTGGAGTEAFF
15	TRBV19	TRBJ2-5	-	-	TGTGCCAGTAGTGCCGGACCCCGGGATAGAGAGACCCAGTACTTC	CASSAGPRDRETQYF
16	TRBV5-5	TRBJ1-1	-	-	TGTGCCAGCAGCCAGATGGGACAAGAGAAATACACTGAAGCTTTCTTT	CASSQMGQEKYTEAFF
13	TRBV28	TRBJ1-1	TRBD1	-	TGTGCCAGCAATTTGGGACAGTACACTGAAGCTTTCTTT	CASNLGQYTEAFF
15	TRBV5-1	TRBJ2-3	-	-	TGCGCCAGCAGCTTGGAAGCAGGGCTTTTCGATACGCAGTATTTT	CASSLEAGLFDTQYF
17	TRBV6-1	TRBJ1-5	-	-	TGTGCCAGCAGTGAAAGTACAGGACAGCTTAGCAATCAGCCCCAGCATTTT	CASSESTGQLSNQPQHF
14	TRBV5-1	TRBJ1-5	-	-	TGCGCCAGCAGCTTGCATGAAAGGAGTAGGCCCCAGCATTTT	CASSLHERSRPQHF
12	TRBV3-1/TRBV3-2	TRBJ2-3	-	-	TGTGCCAGCAGTCTTACGCGGGATACGCAGTATTTT	CASSLTRDTQYF
13	TRBV6-5	TRBJ1-2	TRBD1	-	TGTGCCAGCAGGACACAGGGGGCGTCCGGCTACACCTTC	CASRTQGASGYTF
15	TRBV28	TRBJ2-2	-	-	TGTGCCAGCAGCAAGGAGGATTGGAACACCGGGGAGCTGTTTTTT	CASSKEDWNTGELFF
15	TRBV19	TRBJ1-5	-	-	TGTGCCAGTAGTACCACAGGGAAAGCCAATCAGCCCCAGCATTTT	CASSTTGKANQPQHF